The clone carrying this T cell receptor (beta chain) was detected a few times. Its specificity is not known. The data derive from a study of beta chain features in type 1 diabetes. The CDR3 has 15 residues. Germline V gives CDR1 MGHRA, CDR2 YSYEKL. The germline V and J ends were trimmed by 1 base and 0 bases, with 8 bases remaining between them. The study reverse transcribed the entire isolated RNA, so it sequenced expressed TCRB transcripts. Some clones are missing from TCRdb's copy, which holds only in-frame ones; the method was immunoSEQ multiplex PCR. The table includes around 310,000 clones, roughly 13% detected once. General study findings and limits: Across all four CD4+ subsets, people with type 1 diabetes showed modestly shorter TCRB CDR3s. Among patients, naive, central memory and Treg TCRB repertoires appeared more similar than among healthy donors.

Heparinised blood was drawn once per donor, averaging about 100 mL. Sorting based on CD45RO/CCR7/CD25/CD127/CD95/CD27 separated CD4+ naive, central memory, regulatory and stem cell-like memory cells. Source material: naive CD4+ T cells from blood. This chain links TRBV4-1 with TRBJ2-3; D gene ambiguous. This clonotype originated in a woman aged 18 to 35 with type 1 diabetes. In DNA, the CDR3 is TGCGCCAGCAGCCAAGGCGGCACTAGCACAGATACGCAGTATTTT. It is translated as CASSQGGTSTDTQYF.